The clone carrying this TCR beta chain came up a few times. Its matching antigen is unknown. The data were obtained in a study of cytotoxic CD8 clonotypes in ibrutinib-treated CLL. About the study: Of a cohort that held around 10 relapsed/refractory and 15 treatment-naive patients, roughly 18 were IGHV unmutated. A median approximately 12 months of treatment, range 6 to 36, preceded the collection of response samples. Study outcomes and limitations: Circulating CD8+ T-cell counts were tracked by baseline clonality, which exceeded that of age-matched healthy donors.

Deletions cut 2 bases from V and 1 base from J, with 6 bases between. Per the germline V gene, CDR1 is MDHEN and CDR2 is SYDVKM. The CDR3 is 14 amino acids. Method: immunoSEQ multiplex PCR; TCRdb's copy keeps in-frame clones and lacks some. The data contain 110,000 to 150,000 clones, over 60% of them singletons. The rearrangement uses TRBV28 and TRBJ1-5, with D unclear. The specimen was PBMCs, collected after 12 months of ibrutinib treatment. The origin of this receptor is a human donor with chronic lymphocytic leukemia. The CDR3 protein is CASSLNPSNQPQHF. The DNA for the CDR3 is TGTGCCAGCAGTTTAAATCCAAGCAATCAGCCCCAGCATTTT.